A single T cell receptor beta chain is shown here with its context. Its antigen remains unknown. The data were taken from a study of blood T cells in healthy people across ages. Study-level background: When template switching was applied, about one barcoded beta molecule was captured per two T cells. Study observations and caveats: Per million T cells, TCR beta diversity dropped roughly linearly as age increased.

A minimum of 5.5 micrograms of total RNA was extracted per sample. Primers used in a second PCR of roughly 6 to 12 cycles were a sample-barcoded 5' primer and a J-beta primer mix. Each cDNA molecule received a tag from a template-switch adaptor that had 12 random nucleotides. MiXCR was run by TCRdb on the 5' RACE reads, yielding one entry per CDR3 protein. The sample yields about 1.1 million distinct CDR3 sequences, roughly two fifths seen once. The germline V gene has CDR1 MNHEY and CDR2 SVGEGT. V was shortened by 4 bases and J by 3 bases, with 18 bases between the two germline ends. The CDR3 sequence is 16 residues long.

Sequencing input: blood. This receptor was obtained from a man aged 18 to 30 in good health. J is TRBJ1-2 and V is TRBV6-2 or TRBV6-3, with D possibly TRBD1 on 6 matching bases. Written as DNA, the CDR3 is TGTGCCAGCAGTTCCAACCCCCGGGGGGCTGACTATGGCTACACCTTC. It is translated as CASSSNPRGADYGYTF.